This passage covers 32 T cell receptor beta chains from one sample sequenced in a study of blood T cell repertoires in COVID-19. Assay used: immunoSEQ multiplex PCR; TCRdb lists only in-frame clones, some missing. The data contain 210,000 or so clones, approximately 90% of them singletons. Material for sequencing was peripheral blood. The origin of the receptors is a middle-aged woman with acute or convalescent COVID-19.

The J gene is TRBJ1-1, the V gene TRBV6-5; TRBD1 matches 9 bases. Germline V lookup: CDR1 MNHEY, CDR2 SVGAGI. The length of the CDR3 is 16 residues. Germline trimming cut 4 bases from V and 2 bases from J; bases unmatched to any gene: 8. This chain's CDR3 is CASSFYRTGENTEAFF. The DNA of the CDR3 is TGTGCCAGCAGTTTCTACCGGACAGGGGAAAACACTGAAGCTTTCTTT.

The chain employs TRBV19 and TRBJ1-6; D is unresolved. The germline V and J ends were trimmed by 5 bases and 9 bases, with 11 bases remaining between them. The germline CDR1 and CDR2 sequences are LNHDA and SQIVND (reference sequence). This CDR3 spans 13 amino acids. This CDR3 reads CASSGQGGSPLHF. CDR3 nucleotides: TGTGCCAGTAGTGGGCAAGGTGGTTCACCCCTCCACTTT.

V and J are TRBV11-3 and TRBJ2-5, with TRBD2 as a possible D gene (5 bases). This CDR3 spans 14 amino acids. The germline CDR1 and CDR2 sequences are SGHNT and YENEEA. Trimming stripped 5 bases from V and 5 bases from J, with 15 bases between. This CDR3 reads CASSPRRRWETQYF. The DNA of the CDR3 is TGTGCCAGCAGCCCCCGAAGGAGGTGGGAGACCCAGTACTTC. Drawing the rest from reference TRBV11-3 and TRBJ2-5, the complete variable domain is EAGVVQSPRYKIIEKKQPVAFWCNPISGHNTLYWYLQNLGQGPELLIRYENEEAVDDSQLPKDRFSAERLKGVDSTLKIQPAELGDSAVYLCASSPRRRWETQYFGPGTRLLVL.

The rearrangement joins TRBV28 to TRBJ1-4, with 7 nucleotides matching TRBD1. After removal of 5 bases from V and 8 bases from J, the junction contained 14 bases not matched to a gene. The CDR3 sequence is 16 residues long. Germline CDR1 and CDR2: MDHEN and SYDVKM. The CDR3 region has the DNA TGTGCCAGCAGTGCCAACCAACAGGGGAGGCGAGAAAAACTGTTTTTT. As protein: CASSANQQGRREKLFF.

V gene TRBV4-1 combines with J gene TRBJ1-5; 9 bases align to TRBD1. The CDR3 runs to 16 residues. V was clipped by 3 bases and J by 9 bases; unmatched bases: 12. Germline-derived CDR1 and CDR2 are MGHRA and YSYEKL. For the CDR3, the DNA is TGCGCCAGCAGCCAGGCGTACCAGGGACAGGGACTGCCCCAGCATTTT. Its protein product is CASSQAYQGQGLPQHF.

The chain recombines TRBV2 with TRBJ1-1; D is uncertain. V was pared by 6 bases and J by 6 bases, with 20 bases between. CDR1 is SNHLY and CDR2 is FYNNEI in the germline V gene. The CDR3 sequence is 15 residues long. This CDR3 is CASRYSGVPDAEAFF. The CDR3, as DNA: TGTGCCAGCAGATACTCGGGAGTCCCGGACGCTGAAGCTTTCTTT. Full variable domain (rest looked up from reference TRBV2 and TRBJ1-1): EPEVTQTPSHQVTQMGQEVILRCVPISNHLYFYWYRQILGQKVEFLVSFYNNEISEKSEIFDDQFSVERPDGSNFTLKIRSTKLEDSAMYFCASRYSGVPDAEAFFGQGTRLTVV.

The DNA for the CDR3 is TGTGCTAGTGGTTTGGCTCTCCCCCTAGCCCACTATGGCTACACCTTC. This translates into CASGLALPLAHYGYTF. The rearrangement joins TRBV12-5 to TRBJ1-2; D not certain. The CDR3 contains 16 residues. Trimming pared 1 base from V and 3 bases from J, leaving 15 bases between. Germline CDR1 and CDR2: LGHNT and FRNRAP.

This chain connects TRBV7-9 to TRBJ2-7; perhaps TRBD1 as D (5 bases). This CDR3 is built from 12 residues. From germline, CDR1 is SEHNR and CDR2 FQNEAQ (reference sequence). Trimming left V 2 bases short and J 7 bases short, with 9 bases between. The DNA for the CDR3 is TGTGCCAGCAGCTTAATTCAGGGTGAGCAGTACGTC. The encoded protein is CASSLIQGEQYV.

This clone was counted a single time. The chain employs TRBV5-1 and TRBJ1-1; TRBD1 matches 7 bases. The V segment lost 2 bases and the J segment 4 bases; nucleotides outside the gene matches: 8. The length of the CDR3 is 15 residues. Per germline, CDR1 SGHRS and CDR2 YFSETQ. CDR3 protein: CASSFSGGSVTEAFF. Written as DNA, the CDR3 is TGCGCCAGCAGCTTCTCAGGGGGGTCGGTCACTGAAGCTTTCTTT.

This CDR3 reads CASSGDGTGRVDTQYF. The CDR3 DNA follows: TGCGCCAGCAGCGGTGATGGGACAGGGCGCGTAGATACGCAGTATTTT. The V and J genes are TRBV5-1 and TRBJ2-3, with 9 bases fitting TRBD1. V lost 4 bases and J lost 5; bases outside the gene matches: 11. Germline V gene sequence: CDR1 SGHRS, CDR2 YFSETQ. The CDR3 totals 16 residues.

In this sample, this clone turned up a few times. The chain recombines TRBV6-6 with TRBJ1-5, with 7 bases lining up with TRBD1. V trimming: 5 bases; J trimming: 3 bases; junction bases outside the gene matches: 7. Germline CDR1 reads MNHNY; CDR2 reads SVGAGI (reference sequence). The CDR3 covers 15 residues. The CDR3 coding sequence is TGTGCCAGCAGTCCTACCGGGACAGCCAATCAGCCCCAGCATTTT. Protein product: CASSPTGTANQPQHF.

A few counts support this clone. The chain has TRBV14 and TRBJ2-5, with D uncertain. Germline CDR1 reads SGHDN; CDR2 reads FVKESK. The ends were cut back, 0 bases at V and 3 bases at J, with 8 bases in the middle. CDR3 size: 14 residues. The CDR3: CASSQDRQKETQYF. The CDR3 nucleotides are TGTGCCAGCAGCCAAGATCGACAAAAAGAGACCCAGTACTTC.

The chain links TRBV18 to TRBJ2-1; a weak D match, TRBD1 (5 bases). The CDR3 is made up of 16 amino acids. Germline V gives CDR1 KGHSH, CDR2 LQKENI. V lost 0 bases and J 8 bases, leaving 17 bases between the germline ends. In nucleotides, the CDR3 is TGTGCCAGCTCACCACCCTGGACACCCTTGACCGATGAGCAGTTCTTC. This encodes CASSPPWTPLTDEQFF.

This clone was counted ten times or more. The V and J genes are TRBV27 and TRBJ2-3, with D perhaps TRBD1 (5 bases). CDR3 size: 16 residues. V lost 4 bases and J lost 6, with 20 bases in between. In germline, CDR1 is MNHEY, CDR2 SMNVEV (reference sequence). The CDR3 loop is CASSSLMSSSGDTQYF. The CDR3 nucleotides read TGTGCCAGCAGTTCACTAATGAGCAGTTCAGGGGATACGCAGTATTTT.

The chain combines TRBV7-2 with TRBJ2-2; D is possibly TRBD1 (6 bases). The length of the CDR3 is 16 residues. Germline V gene data show CDR1 as SGHTA and CDR2 as FQGNSA. V was shortened by 0 bases and J by 1 base, with 9 bases between the two germline ends. In DNA form, the CDR3 reads TGTGCCAGCAGCTTAGCTGGGGGACAGAACACCGGGGAGCTGTTTTTT. Translated: CASSLAGGQNTGELFF.

The chain has TRBV20-1 and TRBJ1-6; 10 nucleotides line up with TRBD1. The CDR3 is 14 amino acids. V was pared by 3 bases and J by 10 bases, with 6 bases of the junction left unmatched. Germline V lookup: CDR1 DFQATT, CDR2 SNEGSKA (reference sequence). The CDR3 here is CSASAGTGESPLHF. The CDR3 DNA follows: TGCAGTGCTAGTGCCGGGACAGGGGAATCACCCCTCCACTTT.

V is TRBV12-3 or TRBV12-4 and J is TRBJ1-6; the D gene is possibly TRBD1 (5 bases). The CDR3 is 13 residues long. Trimming left V 4 bases short and J 11 bases short, with 12 bases between. CDR3 bases: TGTGCCAGCAGTTCACGGGGGGAGGCACCCCTCCACTTT. It encodes CASSSRGEAPLHF.

V usage is TRBV7-8 and J usage is TRBJ2-2, with a possible D match to TRBD1 (5 bases). V lost 6 bases and J lost 7, with 12 bases in between. CDR1 SGHVS and CDR2 FQNEAQ come from the germline V gene. CDR3 size: 13 residues. For the CDR3, the DNA is TGTGCCAGCAGAAAATCAGGGAACGGGGAGCTGTTTTTT. Translated, it gives CASRKSGNGELFF. Complete variable domain (other parts from reference TRBV7-8 and TRBJ2-2): GAGVSQSPRYKVAKRGQDVALRCDPISGHVSLFWYQQALGQGPEFLTYFQNEAQLDKSGLPSDRFFAERPEGSVSTLKIQRTQQEDSAVYLCASRKSGNGELFFGEGSRLTVL.

V is TRBV12-3 or TRBV12-4 and J is TRBJ1-1; no firm D call. The V and J ends lost 6 bases and 1 base respectively, with 9 bases between them. The CDR3 is made up of 13 amino acids. The CDR3 nucleotides are TGTGCCAGCAGCGCCCCGGGGAACACTGAAGCTTTCTTT. Translation gives CASSAPGNTEAFF.

This clone has only a few counts. As DNA, the CDR3 is TGTGCCTGGAGTGGGGACAGGGACACTGAAGCTTTCTTT. Amino acid sequence: CAWSGDRDTEAFF. This chain connects TRBV30 to TRBJ1-1; 9 nucleotides agree with TRBD1. Per the germline V gene, CDR1 is GTSNPN and CDR2 is SVGIG (reference sequence). This CDR3 comprises 13 residues. Trimming cost V 1 base and J 3 bases; bases outside gene matches: 0.

The J gene is TRBJ1-3, the V gene TRBV29-1; unclear D gene. The CDR3 spans 10 residues. Germline CDR1 reads SQVTM; CDR2 reads ANQGSEA. V lost 7 bases and J 9 bases, leaving 10 bases between the germline ends. CDR3 nucleotide sequence: TGCAGCGCTGTTGCCGGCACCATATATTTT. Its protein product is CSAVAGTIYF. Using reference TRBV29-1 and TRBJ1-3 for the parts outside the CDR3, the full variable domain is SAVISQKPSRDICQRGTSLTIQCQVDSQVTMMFWYRQQPGQSLTLIATANQGSEATYESGFVIDKFPISRPNLTFSTLTVSNMSPEDSSIYLCSAVAGTIYFGEGSWLTVV.

This chain connects TRBV7-9 to TRBJ1-6; 7 bases map to TRBD1. This CDR3 has 14 residues. The trim removed 5 bases at V and 8 bases at J, leaving 6 bases unmatched. The V gene's germline CDR1 is SEHNR and CDR2 FQNEAQ (reference sequence). The CDR3 reads CASSPGQSHSPLHF. CDR3 nucleotide sequence: TGTGCCAGCAGCCCGGGACAGTCCCATTCACCCCTCCACTTT.

The chain is built from TRBV10-3 and TRBJ2-1; 10 bases align to TRBD2. This CDR3 is 15 amino acids long. From germline, CDR1 is ENHRY and CDR2 SYGVKD. V lost 4 bases and J lost 9; bases outside the gene matches: 9. Here the CDR3 DNA reads TGTGCCATCAGTGTAAAGCGGGGGGGCCTAAGTGAGCAGTTCTTC. This sequence encodes CAISVKRGGLSEQFF.

This sequence joins TRBV28 and TRBJ1-2; 10 bases are shared with TRBD1. The V segment lost 3 bases and the J segment 2 bases; nucleotides outside the gene matches: 0. This CDR3 comprises 14 residues. Germline CDR1 is MDHEN and CDR2 is SYDVKM. In nucleotides, the CDR3 is TGTGCCAGCAGTTTGGGACAGGGGAACTATGGCTACACCTTC. It specifies CASSLGQGNYGYTF.

V is TRBV6-2 or TRBV6-3 and J is TRBJ2-1; the D gene is possibly TRBD2 (6 bases). This CDR3 has 19 residues. The V end was cut by 2 bases, the J end by 7 bases, with 27 bases between. CDR1 MNHEY and CDR2 SVGEGT come from the germline V gene. Here the CDR3 reads CASSYRRGIGGNIVNEQFF. The CDR3 bases are TGTGCCAGCAGTTACAGACGGGGGATTGGGGGAAATATTGTGAATGAGCAGTTCTTC.

This chain connects TRBV6-5 to TRBJ1-2; tentative D call: TRBD1 (6 bases). The CDR3 spans 15 residues. In germline, CDR1 is MNHEY, CDR2 SVGAGI. V gave up 6 bases and J gave up 7 bases, with 21 bases separating them. The CDR3 DNA sequence: TGTGCCAGCAGCAAACTCGGACAGCGTGCGGGTGGCTACACCTTC. Protein product: CASSKLGQRAGGYTF.

This clone was seen just once. The chain recombines TRBV7-6 with TRBJ1-6; D possibly corresponds to TRBD1 (5 bases). Germline-derived CDR1 and CDR2 are SGHVS and FNYEAQ. Trimming removed 5 bases from V and 8 bases from J, with 16 bases in between. This CDR3 comprises 15 residues. The DNA of the CDR3 is TGTGCCAGCAGCCCGTACGGGGGAGGGGATTCACCCCTCCACTTT. Its translation is CASSPYGGGDSPLHF.

This chain connects TRBV11-2 to TRBJ1-4, with 7 nucleotides matching TRBD1. This CDR3 is built from 15 residues. CDR1 SGHAT and CDR2 FQNNGV come from the germline V gene. V dropped 5 bases and J dropped 8; count of bases not matched to a gene: 11. The chain's CDR3 is CASSPPTGRAEKLFF. In DNA, the CDR3 is TGTGCCAGCAGCCCGCCGACAGGGCGGGCCGAAAAACTGTTTTTT.

The chain joins TRBV2 to TRBJ1-2, with D possibly TRBD1 on 5 matching bases. Per the germline V gene, CDR1 is SNHLY and CDR2 is FYNNEI. Trimming pared 6 bases from V and 4 bases from J, leaving 12 bases between. This CDR3 is built from 13 residues. The CDR3 nucleotides are TGTGCCAGCAGAGAGCAGGGTACCTATGGCTACACCTTC. It specifies CASREQGTYGYTF.

This chain links TRBV2 with TRBJ1-1; 7 nucleotides align to TRBD1. V lost 8 bases and J lost 4; bases outside the gene matches: 7. Per the germline V gene, CDR1 is SNHLY and CDR2 is FYNNEI. The CDR3 has 13 amino acids. In DNA, the CDR3 is TGTGCCAGCCGGGACAGCTCGAGCACTGAAGCTTTCTTT. Its translation: CASRDSSSTEAFF.

This clone appeared a few times. The chain joins TRBV27 to TRBJ1-1; TRBD1 agrees at 8 bases. The CDR3 has 16 amino acids. The germline V gene encodes CDR1 MNHEY and CDR2 SMNVEV (reference sequence). The trim removed 5 bases at V and 9 bases at J, leaving 17 bases unmatched. The CDR3 sequence is CASSPGQGLGGQKAFF. DNA for the CDR3: TGTGCCAGCAGTCCTGGACAGGGTCTGGGGGGGCAGAAAGCTTTCTTT.

CDR3 bases: TGCGCCAGCAGCTCGACAGGAACTCGTGGGGAGACCCAGTACTTC. Its translation: CASSSTGTRGETQYF. The rearrangement uses TRBV5-1 and TRBJ2-5, with D possibly being TRBD1 (6 bases). With 3 bases removed from V and 5 bases from J, the gap between germline ends came to 17 bases. There are 15 residues in the CDR3. The germline V gene encodes CDR1 SGHRS and CDR2 YFSETQ.